These 32 T cell receptor beta chains share one sample of origin, sequenced in a study of vaccination effects on CD4 cells after COVID-19. Peptide-pool stimulation followed by sequencing identified expanded antigen-specific CD4+ clonotypes in the ViraFEST assay. Following culture for about ten days, CD4+ T cells were isolated. None of the vaccinated had previously contracted SARS-CoV-2, and their nucleocapsid antibodies tested negative. Clones were sequenced by immunoSEQ multiplex PCR, and TCRdb holds only the in-frame ones, with some missing. The data hold approximately 44,000 clones, with approximately 70% observed a single time. These TCRs are of unknown antigen specificity. This specimen was CD4+ T cells from PBMCs cultured with HCoV-OC43 spike peptides, taken before COVID-19 vaccination. Subset specified: HCoV-OC43 spike overlapping peptide pool stimulation. The receptors originated from a human donor who received a COVID-19 vaccine.

This clone was observed a handful of times. This chain uses TRBV5-8 with TRBJ1-6; D remains unclear. Germline V gene lookup returns CDR1 SGHTS and CDR2 YDEGEE. V was cut by 4 bases and J by 9 bases, with 14 bases left in between. This CDR3 contains 14 residues. The CDR3 region is CASSRLVEISPLHF. For the CDR3, the DNA is TGTGCCAGCAGCCGACTTGTGGAGATTTCACCCCTCCACTTT.

This clone was detected a few times. The chain couples TRBV30 to TRBJ1-2; TRBD1 might be the D (5 bases). Trimming removed 5 bases from V and 2 bases from J, with 9 bases in between. This CDR3 is built from 12 residues. CDR1 and CDR2 (germline): GTSNPN, SVGIG (reference sequence). The CDR3 is CAWGAGNYGYTF. In DNA, the CDR3 is TGTGCCTGGGGGGCCGGCAACTATGGCTACACCTTC.

This clone was seen only once. The rearrangement joins TRBV6-2 or TRBV6-3 to TRBJ1-2; D unclear. The germline V gene encodes CDR1 MNHEY and CDR2 SVGEGT. The V end was cut by 2 bases, the J end by 5 bases, with 9 bases between. This CDR3 is built from 13 residues. CDR3 region: CASSYGGGYGYTF. The CDR3 bases are TGTGCCAGCAGTTACGGAGGAGGGTATGGCTACACCTTC.

This chain uses TRBV18 with TRBJ2-3; D remains unclear. Trimming cost V 5 bases and J 0 bases, with 3 bases left between them. Germline loops: CDR1 KGHSH, CDR2 LQKENI. The CDR3 extends over 12 amino acids. The CDR3 is CASSSSTDTQYF. CDR3 nucleotide sequence: TGTGCCAGCTCAAGCAGCACAGATACGCAGTATTTT.

This clone was seen once. This sequence joins TRBV11-2 and TRBJ1-2; 11 bases are shared with TRBD1. Germline CDR1 is SGHAT and CDR2 is FQNNGV. This CDR3 is built from 14 residues. Unmatched junction bases numbered 8, after V lost 6 bases and J lost 8 bases. DNA of the CDR3: TGTGCCAGCAGAACCCCGGGACAGGGGGGGGGCTACACCTTC. Protein: CASRTPGQGGGYTF.

There are a few counts of this clone. This sequence joins TRBV2 and TRBJ1-6; 9 positions match TRBD1. CDR1 is SNHLY and CDR2 is FYNNEI in the germline V gene. Trimming at V came to 6 bases and at J to 0 bases, leaving 3 bases not matched to a gene. CDR3 length: 16 residues. This CDR3 reads CASSDRGSSYNSPLHF. The CDR3 DNA reads as TGTGCCAGCAGCGACAGGGGGAGCTCCTATAATTCACCCCTCCACTTT. Full variable domain (remainder filled in from reference TRBV2 and TRBJ1-6): EPEVTQTPSHQVTQMGQEVILRCVPISNHLYFYWYRQILGQKVEFLVSFYNNEISEKSEIFDDQFSVERPDGSNFTLKIRSTKLEDSAMYFCASSDRGSSYNSPLHFGNGTRLTVT.

The V gene is TRBV19, the J gene TRBJ2-1; D is unclear. There are 15 residues in the CDR3. The germline V gene has CDR1 LNHDA and CDR2 SQIVND (reference sequence). Trimming shortened V by 1 base and J by 5 bases, and 12 bases separated the two germline ends. The CDR3: CASSIVDSRDNEQFF. DNA for the CDR3: TGTGCCAGTAGTATAGTGGATAGCCGGGACAATGAGCAGTTCTTC.

The V call is TRBV20-1, the J call TRBJ1-1, with D possibly TRBD1 on 5 matching bases. The length of the CDR3 is 11 residues. Germline V CDR1 and CDR2: DFQATT, SNEGSKA (reference sequence). The V gene lost 2 bases and the J gene lost 5 bases, with 6 bases spanning the gap. CDR3 amino acids: CSARKGTEAFF. The CDR3 nucleotides are TGCAGTGCTAGAAAGGGGACTGAAGCTTTCTTT.

The rearrangement links TRBV5-4 to TRBJ1-1; TRBD1 matches 7 bases. J gave up 3 bases and V 0 bases, and 5 bases lay outside the gene matches. In germline, CDR1 is SGHNT, CDR2 YYREEE (reference sequence). The CDR3 has 15 amino acids. The CDR3 region is CASSLDRGGYTEAFF. The CDR3 bases are TGTGCCAGCAGCTTGGACAGGGGAGGATACACTGAAGCTTTCTTT.

The sample holds one count of this clone. The rearrangement uses TRBV19 and TRBJ2-3, with D maybe TRBD2 (6 bases). Trimming left V 9 bases short and J 4 bases short, with 20 bases between. Germline V gene sequence: CDR1 LNHDA, CDR2 SQIVND (reference sequence). This CDR3 has 15 amino acids. The CDR3 sequence: CASDRGTARADTQYF. CDR3 coding DNA: TGTGCCAGCGATCGGGGGACCGCTAGGGCAGATACGCAGTATTTT.

This chain connects TRBV19 to TRBJ1-2; weak D call: TRBD1 (5 bases). The CDR3 is 12 residues long. V dropped 4 bases and J dropped 8 bases, with 11 bases sitting between them. The germline gives CDR1 LNHDA, CDR2 SQIVND (reference sequence). The CDR3 spells CASSTQGWGYTF. The DNA of the CDR3 is TGTGCCAGTAGTACCCAGGGCTGGGGCTACACCTTC. The complete variable domain, with remaining parts taken from reference TRBV19 and TRBJ1-2, reads DGGITQSPKYLFRKEGQNVTLSCEQNLNHDAMYWYRQDPGQGLRLIYYSQIVNDFQKGDIAEGYSVSREKKESFPLTVTSAQKNPTAFYLCASSTQGWGYTFGSGTRLTVV.

The V gene is TRBV7-3, the J gene TRBJ2-5; D unresolved. Germline lookup yields CDR1 SGHTA and CDR2 FQGTGA. The CDR3 has 13 residues. The V end lost 5 bases, the J end lost 1 base, and 8 bases lay between the germline ends. The CDR3 reads CASSKRTQETQYF. CDR3 DNA: TGTGCCAGCAGCAAAAGAACCCAAGAGACCCAGTACTTC.

V usage is TRBV18 and J usage is TRBJ2-3; D not resolved. CDR3 length equals 14 residues. Germline CDR1 and CDR2: KGHSH and LQKENI. Trimming shortened V by 3 bases and J by 2 bases, and 9 bases separated the two germline ends. CDR3 region: CASSPWSVTDTQYF. The DNA for the CDR3 is TGTGCCAGCTCACCCTGGTCAGTCACAGATACGCAGTATTTT.

The genes are TRBV6-2 or TRBV6-3 and TRBJ2-7; 10 positions match TRBD1. Germline V gene data show CDR1 as MNHEY and CDR2 as SVGEGT. J gave up 8 bases and V 6 bases, and 4 bases lay outside the gene matches. There are 12 residues in the CDR3. CDR3 sequence (DNA): TGTGCCAGCAGCGACAGGGGGCTTAAGCAGTACTTC. Encoded protein: CASSDRGLKQYF.

V usage is TRBV28 and J usage is TRBJ2-3; 9 bases agree with TRBD2. The CDR3 consists of 19 residues. V lost 3 bases to trimming and J lost 5 bases; unmatched junction nucleotides: 18. From germline, CDR1 is MDHEN and CDR2 SYDVKM. The chain's CDR3 is CASSFLYPLAGGPGDTQYF. The CDR3 DNA follows: TGTGCCAGCAGTTTTTTATACCCCCTTGCGGGAGGGCCTGGAGATACGCAGTATTTT.

CDR3 residues: CASRTTGSGNQPQHF. The CDR3 nucleotides are TGTGCCAGCAGGACTACAGGGTCGGGCAATCAGCCCCAGCATTTT. The rearrangement uses TRBV6-5 and TRBJ1-5, with D perhaps matching TRBD1 (6 bases). Germline values: CDR1 MNHEY, CDR2 SVGAGI. The V gene lost 6 bases and the J gene lost 2 bases, with 14 bases spanning the gap. This CDR3 has 15 amino acids.

The gene calls are TRBV3-1 (or the pseudogene TRBV3-2) and TRBJ1-1; TRBD1 might be the D (5 bases). From germline, CDR1 is LGHDT and CDR2 YNNKEL (reference sequence). The CDR3 has 12 residues. V was trimmed by 3 bases and J by 6 bases, leaving 8 bases between them. The CDR3 sequence: CASSHRVSEAFF. In DNA form, the CDR3 reads TGTGCCAGCAGCCACAGGGTGTCTGAAGCTTTCTTT.

J is TRBJ2-6 and V is TRBV5-1, with D possibly matching TRBD2 (5 bases). The germline V gene encodes CDR1 SGHRS and CDR2 YFSETQ. The CDR3 covers 14 residues. Trimming cost V 4 bases and J 1 base, with 6 bases left between them. The CDR3 DNA sequence: TGCGCCAGCAGCGGACTTTCTGGGGCCAACGTCCTGACTTTC. This gives the protein CASSGLSGANVLTF. Variable domain in full (rest from reference TRBV5-1 and TRBJ2-6): KAGVTQTPRYLIKTRGQQVTLSCSPISGHRSVSWYQQTPGQGLQFLFEYFSETQRNKGNFPGRFSGRQFSNSRSEMNVSTLELGDSALYLCASSGLSGANVLTFGAGSRLTVL.

The V call is TRBV5-1, the J call TRBJ2-5; D assignment may be TRBD1 or TRBD2 (5 bases each). The CDR3 extends over 16 amino acids. Germline loops: CDR1 SGHRS, CDR2 YFSETQ. Trimming removed 2 bases at V and 0 bases at J, with 14 bases between. DNA of the CDR3: TGCGCCAGCAGCTTTGGCCCGGGACCGTACCAAGAGACCCAGTACTTC. Its translation is CASSFGPGPYQETQYF. Full variable domain (missing parts from reference TRBV5-1 and TRBJ2-5): KAGVTQTPRYLIKTRGQQVTLSCSPISGHRSVSWYQQTPGQGLQFLFEYFSETQRNKGNFPGRFSGRQFSNSRSEMNVSTLELGDSALYLCASSFGPGPYQETQYFGPGTRLLVL.

The chain couples TRBV20-1 to TRBJ1-1, with D unresolved. Trimming stripped 6 bases from V and 10 bases from J, with 12 bases between. The germline gives CDR1 DFQATT, CDR2 SNEGSKA (reference sequence). The CDR3 sequence is 10 residues long. The CDR3 region has the DNA TGCAGTGCGTCGGACGGAGGAGCTTTCTTT. Protein product: CSASDGGAFF.

The chain is built from TRBV29-1 and TRBJ2-5; tentative D call: TRBD1 (6 bases). Trimming left V 5 bases short and J 1 base short, with 11 bases between. The CDR3 is made up of 13 amino acids. The V gene's germline CDR1 is SQVTM and CDR2 ANQGSEA. Here the CDR3 DNA reads TGCAGCGTTCTCGGACAGTCCCAAGAGACCCAGTACTTC. The encoded protein is CSVLGQSQETQYF.

The V and J genes are TRBV6-5 and TRBJ2-7; D ambiguous. V was pared by 4 bases and J by 0 bases, with 7 bases between. The CDR3 consists of 13 residues. Germline V CDR1 and CDR2: MNHEY, SVGAGI. As DNA, the CDR3 is TGTGCCAGCAGTTTTCTGGACTCCTACGAGCAGTACTTC. Protein sequence: CASSFLDSYEQYF.

This clone was observed a handful of times. This rearrangement joins TRBV6-6 to TRBJ2-3, with 9 bases matching TRBD2. Losses at the gene ends were 5 bases for V and 4 bases for J; bases not matched to a gene: 4. This CDR3 comprises 14 residues. In germline, CDR1 is MNHNY, CDR2 SVGAGI (reference sequence). CDR3 bases: TGTGCCAGCAGTCCCGGACTAGCGTCAGATACGCAGTATTTT. Translating it yields CASSPGLASDTQYF.

The V gene is TRBV7-9, the J gene TRBJ1-2; D call uncertain. Germline V lookup: CDR1 SEHNR, CDR2 FQNEAQ (reference sequence). CDR3 length equals 13 residues. V lost 4 bases and J lost 3, with 9 bases in between. CDR3 in amino acids: CASSSPGDYGYTF. Here the CDR3 DNA reads TGTGCCAGCAGCTCCCCCGGGGACTATGGCTACACCTTC.

This clone turned up a few times. This chain links TRBV10-3 with TRBJ1-1; D is ambiguous. Trimming took 3 bases from V and 7 from J, leaving 12 bases between them. CDR3 length: 13 amino acids. Germline V gene data show CDR1 as ENHRY and CDR2 as SYGVKD. Here the CDR3 reads CAISEFKGYEAFF. The CDR3 DNA reads as TGTGCCATCAGTGAATTTAAAGGCTATGAAGCTTTCTTT.

The chain joins TRBV6-6 to TRBJ1-1; D possibly corresponds to TRBD1 (5 bases). The CDR3 sequence is 15 residues long. Trimming stripped 0 bases from V and 11 bases from J, with 19 bases between. The germline CDR1 and CDR2 sequences are MNHNY and SVGAGI (reference sequence). CDR3 nucleotides: TGTGCCAGCAGTTACTCGGCCCCCTTGGGGGGAAGGGCTTTCTTT. As protein: CASSYSAPLGGRAFF.

This chain uses TRBV5-1 with TRBJ2-7; tentative D call: TRBD2 (5 bases). Trimming removed 4 bases from V and 1 base from J, with 9 bases in between. Germline CDR1 is SGHRS and CDR2 is YFSETQ. The length of the CDR3 is 13 residues. As DNA, the CDR3 is TGCGCCAGCAGCCCCGGGATGTCCTACGAGCAGTACTTC. This encodes CASSPGMSYEQYF.

The CDR3 region has the DNA TGCAGTGCTAGTTCCCCCCCGGCGGGAGGTTTAACTGGCTACGAGCAGTACTTC. This sequence encodes CSASSPPAGGLTGYEQYF. The chain is built from TRBV20-1 and TRBJ2-7; the match to TRBD2 covers 8 bases. The CDR3 consists of 18 residues. After removal of 3 bases from V and 3 bases from J, the junction contained 19 bases not matched to a gene. The germline gives CDR1 DFQATT, CDR2 SNEGSKA (reference sequence).

The gene calls are TRBV6-5 and TRBJ1-4, with D uncertain. Trimming took off 0 bases at V and 8 bases at J, with 16 bases between the two ends. CDR1 is MNHEY, CDR2 SVGAGI, per germline. The CDR3 totals 16 residues. The CDR3 sequence is CASSYSVWNLKEKLFF. The CDR3, as DNA: TGTGCCAGCAGTTACTCTGTCTGGAACCTGAAGGAAAAACTGTTTTTT.

J is TRBJ1-1 and V is TRBV11-3, with D uncertain. There are 12 residues in the CDR3. Germline values: CDR1 SGHNT, CDR2 YENEEA. V was clipped by 5 bases and J by 7 bases, with 11 bases between them. CDR3 coding DNA: TGTGCCAGCAGCACCGAGGAGAGTGAAGCTTTCTTT. Amino acid sequence: CASSTEESEAFF.

The table lists this clone with a few counts. The chain combines TRBV5-6 with TRBJ2-7; D ambiguous. Germline loops: CDR1 SGHDT, CDR2 YYEEEE. This CDR3 contains 15 residues. The V and J ends lost 2 bases and 0 bases respectively, with 12 bases between them. The CDR3 nucleotides are TGTGCCAGCAGCTTTTTAATTGGGTCCTCCTACGAGCAGTACTTC. It codes for CASSFLIGSSYEQYF.

The chain joins TRBV5-5 to TRBJ2-5, with TRBD1 matching over 8 bases. The CDR3 is 13 residues long. The V segment lost 7 bases and the J segment 5 bases; nucleotides outside the gene matches: 7. CDR1 SGHKS and CDR2 YYEKEE come from the germline V gene (reference sequence). CDR3 DNA: TGTGCCAGCCGGACAGGGATGGTGGAGACCCAGTACTTC. It specifies CASRTGMVETQYF.